The rows below give T cell receptor beta chains drawn from one sample of a study of blood T cells in healthy people across ages. TCRdb recomputed calls from the 5' RACE reads with MiXCR, one row per CDR3 protein. The sample includes approximately 690,000 distinct CDR3 sequences, roughly 41% of them seen just once. Sequencing was carried out using blood. Source of these receptors: a man older than 75 in good health. CDR3s include the opening cysteine and the closing phenylalanine or tryptophan.

v_gene: TRBV6-1
CDR3aa: CASSEGSRGEQFF

v_gene: TRBV5-1
CDR3aa: CASSLVAQGGTDTQYF

v_gene: TRBV29-1
CDR3aa: CSTDRGQDAEAFF

v_gene: TRBV6-6
CDR3aa: CASKLAGSRDEQFF

v_gene: TRBV11-2
CDR3aa: CASTPPGVSYGYTF

v_gene: TRBV7-6
CDR3aa: CASSLAYRTDTQYF

v_gene: TRBV7-2
CDR3aa: CTSSLVAGDGYTF

v_gene: TRBV24-1
CDR3aa: CATSEAFGTQYF

v_gene: TRBV20-1
CDR3aa: CSARGGRINYEQYF

v_gene: TRBV6-2/TRBV6-3
CDR3aa: CASRPLDRTASGNTIYF

v_gene: TRBV30
CDR3aa: CAWSVPGLAHHNEQFF